The next 11 T cell receptor beta chains were all read from a single sample in a study of blood T cell repertoires in COVID-19. Produced via immunoSEQ multiplex PCR; TCRdb's table is partial and in-frame only. The table includes tens of thousands of clones, roughly 86% detected once. Sequenced material: peripheral blood. The receptors were gathered from an older woman with acute or convalescent COVID-19.

In nucleotides, the CDR3 is TGTGCCAGCAGCTCAGACAACCAGGGTTTCGAGCAGTACTTC. It yields the protein CASSSDNQGFEQYF. The V gene is TRBV5-5, the J gene TRBJ2-7, with D perhaps matching TRBD1 (5 bases). Germline CDR1 and CDR2: SGHKS and YYEKEE (reference sequence). Trimming removed 3 bases from V and 6 bases from J, with 16 bases in between. The CDR3 runs to 14 residues.

V gene TRBV7-6 combines with J gene TRBJ2-7, with TRBD2 identical over 7 bases. J was trimmed by 1 base and V by 2 bases; bases with no gene match: 5. The CDR3 is 15 amino acids. Looked up from germline, CDR1 is SGHVS and CDR2 is FNYEAQ. CDR3 sequence: CASSLTAGESYEQYF. The CDR3 DNA is TGTGCCAGCAGCTTAACGGCGGGAGAATCCTACGAGCAGTACTTC.

The V gene is TRBV10-3, the J gene TRBJ2-5; 9 nucleotides line up with TRBD2. Germline CDR1 is ENHRY and CDR2 is SYGVKD. Losses at the gene ends were 7 bases for V and 5 bases for J; bases not matched to a gene: 11. The CDR3 is 15 amino acids. The CDR3 DNA reads as TGTGCCATCAAACCGGGACTAGCTCCTTGGGAGACCCAGTACTTC. Encoded protein: CAIKPGLAPWETQYF.

This clone has just one count. The chain recombines TRBV7-6 with TRBJ1-2; TRBD1 aligns across 7 bases. Trimming cost V 1 base and J 4 bases; bases outside gene matches: 6. The CDR3 length is 15 residues. The germline V gene encodes CDR1 SGHVS and CDR2 FNYEAQ. This chain's CDR3 is CASSLGQGTSYGYTF. CDR3 DNA: TGTGCCAGCAGCTTAGGACAGGGAACCTCCTATGGCTACACCTTC.

The gene calls are TRBV19 and TRBJ2-2; 7 positions match TRBD2. Per the germline V gene, CDR1 is LNHDA and CDR2 is SQIVND (reference sequence). V lost 5 bases to trimming and J lost 7 bases; unmatched junction nucleotides: 10. The CDR3 runs to 15 residues. The CDR3 here is CASSPLAGVGGELFF. CDR3 DNA: TGTGCCAGTAGTCCGCTCGCGGGAGTTGGCGGGGAGCTGTTTTTT.

The chain employs TRBV27 and TRBJ1-1; 7 positions agree with TRBD1. This CDR3 has 13 residues. The germline gives CDR1 MNHEY, CDR2 SMNVEV (reference sequence). The J segment lost 3 bases and the V segment lost 7 bases, leaving 5 bases of the junction unmatched. Here the CDR3 reads CASIRQGDTEAFF. The CDR3 coding sequence is TGTGCCAGCATCCGTCAGGGGGACACTGAAGCTTTCTTT.

J is TRBJ1-1 and V is TRBV5-1; unclear D gene. With 0 bases removed from V and 3 bases from J, the gap between germline ends came to 9 bases. This CDR3 is 14 amino acids long. Germline V gives CDR1 SGHRS, CDR2 YFSETQ. The CDR3 DNA reads TGCGCCAGCAGCTTGGGGAGGGAGTACACTGAAGCTTTCTTT. Its protein product is CASSLGREYTEAFF.

The rearrangement links TRBV7-2 to TRBJ2-1; D is unresolved. Per the germline V gene, CDR1 is SGHTA and CDR2 is FQGNSA. The CDR3 totals 14 residues. V gave up 8 bases and J gave up 0 bases, with 11 bases separating them. The CDR3 DNA follows: TGTGCCAGCGGAATTAGGAGCTCCTACAATGAGCAGTTCTTC. It encodes CASGIRSSYNEQFF.

The rearrangement links TRBV7-6 to TRBJ2-5; a weak D match, TRBD1 (6 bases). V lost 1 base and J 1 base, leaving 19 bases between the germline ends. Per germline, CDR1 SGHVS and CDR2 FNYEAQ. The CDR3 totals 18 residues. CDR3 loop: CASSLGRASMTGQETQYF. The CDR3 DNA sequence: TGTGCCAGCAGCTTAGGCCGGGCGAGTATGACAGGCCAAGAGACCCAGTACTTC.

This clone was found a few times. The chain carries TRBV18 and TRBJ2-2; 8 nucleotides line up with TRBD2. The CDR3 loop spans 15 amino acids. Germline lookup yields CDR1 KGHSH and CDR2 LQKENI. V trimming: 2 bases; J trimming: 3 bases; junction bases outside the gene matches: 2. The chain's CDR3 is CASSPTGRDTGELFF. The CDR3 coding sequence is TGTGCCAGCTCACCAACCGGGAGGGACACCGGGGAGCTGTTTTTT.

In its sample, this clone is medium-sized. Other nucleotide sequences from this sample produce the same CDR3. J is TRBJ2-7 and V is TRBV14, with TRBD2 as a possible D gene (6 bases). Germline V lookup: CDR1 SGHDN, CDR2 FVKESK. V lost 4 bases and J lost 4, with 8 bases in between. This CDR3 has 12 residues. In nucleotides, the CDR3 is TGTGCCAGCAGCCCCCGGGGGTACGAGCAGTACTTC. Its translation is CASSPRGYEQYF. Filled out from reference TRBV14 and TRBJ2-7, the complete variable domain reads EAGVTQFPSHSVIEKGQTVTLRCDPISGHDNLYWYRRVMGKEIKFLLHFVKESKQDESGMPNNRFLAERTGGTYSTLKVQPAELEDSGVYFCASSPRGYEQYFGPGTRLTVT.